The rows below give T cell receptor beta chains drawn from one sample of a study of blood T cell repertoires in COVID-19. The repertoire was sequenced with immunoSEQ multiplex PCR; TCRdb's copy has only in-frame clones and lacks some. The sample lists more than 120,000 clones; approximately 90% were seen once. Sample: peripheral blood. These receptors were collected from a human donor in a cohort sampled during active COVID-19. CDR3s include the opening cysteine and the closing phenylalanine or tryptophan. A D gene is named only where the DNA matches it firmly. A row's size may be missing; if present it is once, few, many or a size class.

TRBJ2-2 | - | 15 | - | TRBV19 | TGTGCCAGTAGTTTTAGCGGCTTTATAACCGGGGAGCTGTTTTTT | CASSFSGFITGELFF
TRBJ1-4 | TRBD1 | 16 | once | TRBV5-8 | TGTGCCAGCAGCCCAGGACAGGGAACAACTAATGAAAAACTGTTTTTT | CASSPGQGTTNEKLFF
TRBJ2-7 | TRBD1 | 15 | - | TRBV4-3 | TGCGCCAGCAGCCAAGAACAGGGGTGGAACTACGAGCAGTACTTC | CASSQEQGWNYEQYF
TRBJ2-5 | TRBD2 | 14 | - | TRBV5-1 | TGCGCCAGCAGCTTAGCGGGGGCCGAAGAGACCCAGTACTTC | CASSLAGAEETQYF
TRBJ2-1 | TRBD2 | 15 | once | TRBV9 | TGTGCCAGCAGCGTAGTAGCGGGGGGGTACAATGAGCAGTTCTTC | CASSVVAGGYNEQFF
TRBJ1-6 | - | 15 | - | TRBV5-4 | TGTGCCAGCAGCTTGGGGGTCTTAGGGGATTCACCCCTCCACTTT | CASSLGVLGDSPLHF
TRBJ2-5 | TRBD1 | 14 | - | TRBV29-1 | TGCAGCGTTGTAGGGGGCGGATGGCAAGAGACCCAGTACTTC | CSVVGGGWQETQYF
TRBJ2-7 | TRBD1 | 15 | - | TRBV15 | TGTGCCACCAGCAGAGCCGGGACAGCCTCCTACGAGCAGTACTTC | CATSRAGTASYEQYF
TRBJ2-1 | TRBD1 | 11 | - | TRBV2 | TGTGCCAGCAGGCCGGGACAGGCTCTGTTCTTC | CASRPGQALFF
TRBJ2-5 | - | 17 | once | TRBV7-7 | TGTGCTAGCAGCTCCGGGGGGGTTGACAGGGCCCAAGAGACCCAGTACTTC | CASSSGGVDRAQETQYF
TRBJ1-4 | - | 14 | - | TRBV5-1 | TGCGCCAGCAGCTCGGGGACTGAAAAAGAAAAACTGTTTTTT | CASSSGTEKEKLFF
TRBJ1-1 | TRBD1 | 14 | - | TRBV5-1 | TGCGCCAGCAGCTGGGGGACAGCGAACACTGAAGCTTTCTTT | CASSWGTANTEAFF
TRBJ1-5 | - | 15 | - | TRBV6-6 | TGTGCCAGCAGTTACGGGCAGTCTAGCAATCAGCCCCAGCATTTT | CASSYGQSSNQPQHF
TRBJ1-5 | TRBD1 | 15 | - | TRBV24-1 | TGTGCCACGTCTGAGACAGGGTTAGGCAATCAGCCCCAGCATTTT | CATSETGLGNQPQHF
TRBJ2-2 | TRBD1 | 15 | - | TRBV15 | TGTGCCACCAGCAGAGGGACAGGGGTAATCGGGGAGCTGTTTTTT | CATSRGTGVIGELFF
TRBJ1-5 | - | 15 | - | TRBV2 | TGTGCCAGCAGTGAATGGGGGCAGACCTATCAGCCCCAGCATTTT | CASSEWGQTYQPQHF
TRBJ2-7 | TRBD1 | 16 | - | TRBV29-1 | TGCAGCGTTGAAGGCACCGGGACAGGGGGCAAGTACGAGCAGTACTTC | CSVEGTGTGGKYEQYF
TRBJ2-1 | TRBD2 | 16 | - | TRBV27 | TGTGCCAGCAGGACCGGACTAGCGGGGGGGAACAATGAGCAGTTCTTC | CASRTGLAGGNNEQFF
TRBJ2-5 | TRBD2 | 17 | - | TRBV6-1 | TGTGCCAGCAGTGATGGAGTAGCGGGGGGAAACCAAGAGACCCAGTACTTC | CASSDGVAGGNQETQYF
TRBJ2-2 | TRBD2 | 16 | - | TRBV3-1/TRBV3-2 | TGTGCCAGCAGCCAATATAGCGGGGGGAACACCGGGGAGCTGTTTTTT | CASSQYSGGNTGELFF
TRBJ1-5 | TRBD1 | 15 | few | TRBV2 | TGTGCCAGCAGTAGGGAACAGGGGGCAGGACAGCCCCAGCATTTT | CASSREQGAGQPQHF
TRBJ1-1 | TRBD1 | 18 | - | TRBV25-1 | TGTGCCAGCAGTGATTCTAAGACAGGGCTCGCGGTTAGTACTGAAGCTTTCTTT | CASSDSKTGLAVSTEAFF
TRBJ2-3 | - | 16 | - | TRBV7-2 | TGTGCCAGCAGCTCTCAGTCCCCAGGGAGCACAGATACGCAGTATTTT | CASSSQSPGSTDTQYF
TRBJ2-3 | TRBD2 | 18 | - | TRBV7-2 | TGTGCCAGCAGCCCCGGACTAGCGGGGGGGTTACGCACAGATACGCAGTATTTT | CASSPGLAGGLRTDTQYF
TRBJ1-2 | - | 13 | - | TRBV12-3/TRBV12-4 | TGTGCCAGCAGTCACGGACTTGGCTATGGCTACACCTTC | CASSHGLGYGYTF
TRBJ2-1 | TRBD2 | 16 | - | TRBV12-5 | TGTGCTAGTGGTTTCCGGGGTTGGGGAGGGTACAATGAGCAGTTCTTC | CASGFRGWGGYNEQFF
TRBJ1-1 | TRBD1 | 16 | once | TRBV5-8 | TGTGCCAGCAGAACGTCCGGGACAGGGCTGAACACTGAAGCTTTCTTT | CASRTSGTGLNTEAFF
TRBJ2-3 | - | 13 | once | TRBV2 | TGTGCCAGCAGTGAAGACAGTTTTTATACGCAGTATTTT | CASSEDSFYTQYF
TRBJ2-1 | - | 15 | - | TRBV7-3 | TGTGCCAGCAGCCCAGGCCGTGGTGGGTACAATGAGCAGTTCTTC | CASSPGRGGYNEQFF
TRBJ2-2 | - | 22 | - | TRBV6-4 | TGTGCCAGCAGTGACTCGGAGGAGCGTGGTGGGGAGGAGGGAGCGAACACCGGGGAGCTGTTTTTT | CASSDSEERGGEEGANTGELFF
TRBJ1-1 | - | 14 | - | TRBV7-6 | TGTGCCAGCAGCTTAGGACACCCGAACACTGAAGCTTTCTTT | CASSLGHPNTEAFF
TRBJ2-1 | - | 13 | - | TRBV6-5 | TGTGCCAGCAGCTGGGGGCAATACAATGAGCAGTTCTTC | CASSWGQYNEQFF
TRBJ2-1 | - | 11 | - | TRBV5-1 | TGCGCCAGCAGCGCGGACACCGAGCAGTTCTTC | CASSADTEQFF
TRBJ1-2 | - | 16 | - | TRBV9 | TGTGCCAGCAGCGTAGGCAGCGGGGGCGCGGGCTATGGCTACACCTTC | CASSVGSGGAGYGYTF
TRBJ2-7 | TRBD2 | 15 | - | TRBV6-5 | TGTGCCAGCAGTTACTCCCGCGGGAGCTCCTACGAGCAGTACTTC | CASSYSRGSSYEQYF
TRBJ2-7 | TRBD2 | 15 | - | TRBV5-1 | TGCGCCAGCAGCGCGGGGACTAGCGGGTCCCGCGAGCAGTACTTC | CASSAGTSGSREQYF
TRBJ1-1 | - | 13 | few | TRBV7-3 | TGTGCCAGCAGCTTGGCCTTGGACACTGAAGCTTTCTTT | CASSLALDTEAFF
TRBJ2-1 | - | 11 | - | TRBV29-1 | TGCAGCGTGGACACCTACAATGAGCAGTTCTTC | CSVDTYNEQFF
TRBJ1-2 | TRBD1 | 13 | - | TRBV2 | TGTGCCAGCAGCCAACAGGGGTGGTATGGCTACACCTTC | CASSQQGWYGYTF
TRBJ2-2 | TRBD1 | 15 | - | TRBV9 | TGTGCCAGCAGCGTAGCCCCACAGGGGACCGGGGAGCTGTTTTTT | CASSVAPQGTGELFF
TRBJ1-4 | - | 17 | - | TRBV3-1/TRBV3-2 | TGTGCCAGCAGCCTTATTGGGGGCCCGACAACTAATGAAAAACTGTTTTTT | CASSLIGGPTTNEKLFF
TRBJ1-5 | - | 15 | - | TRBV5-5 | TGTGCCAGCAGCTTGGCAGCAGGGCCCCATCAGCCCCAGCATTTT | CASSLAAGPHQPQHF
TRBJ2-7 | - | 15 | - | TRBV29-1 | TGCAGCGCCCAAGACGCGGGGAAGAGCTCCTACGAGCAGTACTTC | CSAQDAGKSSYEQYF
TRBJ1-6 | - | 14 | - | TRBV19 | TGTGCCAGTAGTATCATGGCAGGGGAATCACCCCTCCACTTT | CASSIMAGESPLHF
TRBJ1-2 | TRBD1 | 14 | - | TRBV27 | TGTGCCAGCAGTATAACAGGGGTCGGCTATGGCTACACCTTC | CASSITGVGYGYTF
TRBJ1-2 | - | 14 | - | TRBV11-2 | TGTGCCAGCAGCTTTATGGGAGGCGGGTATGGCTACACCTTC | CASSFMGGGYGYTF
TRBJ2-5 | - | 13 | - | TRBV25-1 | TGTGCCAGCAGTAGTTTCTCCGCGGAGACCCAGTACTTC | CASSSFSAETQYF
TRBJ2-3 | - | 12 | - | TRBV12-3/TRBV12-4 | TGTGCCAGCAGTTTAGGGGCTGGTACGCAGTATTTT | CASSLGAGTQYF
TRBJ2-3 | TRBD2 | 16 | - | TRBV6-4 | TGTGCCAGCAGTTCAGGACTAGCGGGGGGCCAAGATACGCAGTATTTT | CASSSGLAGGQDTQYF
TRBJ2-1 | - | 14 | - | TRBV18 | TGTGCCAGCTCACCCGACAGCTCCTACAATGAGCAGTTCTTC | CASSPDSSYNEQFF
TRBJ1-3 | - | 14 | once | TRBV21-1 | TGTGCCAGCAGCAAGAGGAGCTCTGGAAACACCATATATTTT | CASSKRSSGNTIYF
TRBJ1-6 | - | 15 | - | TRBV9 | TGTGCCAGCAGCGCCCGGGACACAAGTAATTCACCCCTCCACTTT | CASSARDTSNSPLHF
TRBJ2-7 | - | 12 | - | TRBV29-1 | TGCAGCGCCGGGGGATTTTCCTACGAGCAGTACTTC | CSAGGFSYEQYF
TRBJ1-1 | TRBD1 | 14 | few | TRBV4-2 | TGTGCCAGCAGCCAAGAGGGACAGGGTAGTGAAGCTTTCTTT | CASSQEGQGSEAFF
TRBJ2-7 | - | 15 | - | TRBV21-1 | TGTGCCAGCAGCAAAAAGTTTGGCCGCTCCTACGAGCAGTACTTC | CASSKKFGRSYEQYF